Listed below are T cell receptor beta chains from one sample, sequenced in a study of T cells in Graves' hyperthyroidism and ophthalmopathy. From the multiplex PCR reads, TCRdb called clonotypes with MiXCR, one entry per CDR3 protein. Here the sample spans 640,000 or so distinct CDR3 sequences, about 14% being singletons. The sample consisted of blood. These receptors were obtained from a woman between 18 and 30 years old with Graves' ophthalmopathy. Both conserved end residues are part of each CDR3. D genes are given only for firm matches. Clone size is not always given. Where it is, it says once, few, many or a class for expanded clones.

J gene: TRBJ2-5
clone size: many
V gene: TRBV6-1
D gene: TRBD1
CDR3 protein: CASSRGGAEHTQYF
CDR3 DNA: TGTGCCAGCAGTAGAGGGGGCGCTGAGCATACCCAGTACTTC

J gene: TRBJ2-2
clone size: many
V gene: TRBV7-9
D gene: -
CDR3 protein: CASSQLTGTGELFF
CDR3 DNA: TGTGCCAGCAGCCAACTCACAGGGACCGGGGAGCTGTTTTTT

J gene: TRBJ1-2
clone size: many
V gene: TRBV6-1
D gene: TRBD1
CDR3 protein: CASSWGQGDYGYTF
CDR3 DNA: TGTGCCAGCAGTTGGGGACAGGGGGACTATGGCTACACCTTC

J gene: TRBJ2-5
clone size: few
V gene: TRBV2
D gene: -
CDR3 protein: CASSESATLEEAQYF
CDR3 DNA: TGTGCCAGCAGTGAATCGGCCACCCTTGAAGAGGCCCAGTACTTC

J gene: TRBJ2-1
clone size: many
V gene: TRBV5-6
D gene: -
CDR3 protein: CASSLGVVNEQFF
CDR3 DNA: TGTGCCAGCAGCTTGGGAGTCGTCAATGAGCAGTTCTTC

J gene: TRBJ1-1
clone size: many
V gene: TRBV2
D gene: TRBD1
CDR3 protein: CASSETGGTTEAFF
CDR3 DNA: TGTGCCAGCAGTGAGACAGGGGGAACGACTGAAGCTTTCTTT

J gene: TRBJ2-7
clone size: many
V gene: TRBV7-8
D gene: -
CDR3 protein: CASSPGVGITYEQYF
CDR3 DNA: TGTGCCAGCAGCCCCGGAGTGGGGATTACCTACGAGCAGTACTTC

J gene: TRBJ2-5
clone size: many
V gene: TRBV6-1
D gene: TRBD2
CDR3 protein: CATGEIPRWTSGRKETQYF
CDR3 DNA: TGTGCCACCGGAGAAATCCCCCGGTGGACTAGCGGGAGGAAGGAGACCCAGTACTTC

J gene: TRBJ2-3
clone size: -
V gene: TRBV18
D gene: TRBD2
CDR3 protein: CASSPGLAGEADTQYF
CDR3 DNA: TGTGCCAGCTCACCGGGACTAGCGGGAGAGGCAGATACGCAGTATTTT

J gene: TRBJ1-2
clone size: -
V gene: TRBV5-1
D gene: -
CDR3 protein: CASSPLRGRRGYTF
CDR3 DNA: TGCGCCAGCAGCCCCCTCCGGGGACGCCGCGGCTACACCTTC

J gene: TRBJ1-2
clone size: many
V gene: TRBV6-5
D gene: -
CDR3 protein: CASSYSIYSSGNYGYTF
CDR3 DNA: TGTGCCAGCAGTTACTCGATTTATTCTTCAGGGAACTATGGCTACACCTTC

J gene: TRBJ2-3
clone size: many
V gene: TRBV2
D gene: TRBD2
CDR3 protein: CASRAGTSGVDTQYF
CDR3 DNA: TGTGCCAGCAGAGCCGGGACTAGCGGGGTCGATACGCAGTATTTT

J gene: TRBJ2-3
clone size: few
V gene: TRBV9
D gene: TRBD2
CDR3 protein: CASNPGTSSTDTQYF
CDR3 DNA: TGTGCCAGCAACCCAGGGACTAGTAGCACAGATACGCAGTATTTT

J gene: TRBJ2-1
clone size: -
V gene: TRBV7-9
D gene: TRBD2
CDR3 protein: CASSPGTSGIAINEQFF
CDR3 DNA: TGTGCCAGCAGCCCCGGGACTAGCGGCATAGCTATCAATGAGCAGTTCTTC

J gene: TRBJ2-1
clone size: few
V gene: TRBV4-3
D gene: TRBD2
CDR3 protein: CASSQDPTSGRSYNEQFF
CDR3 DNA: TGCGCCAGCAGCCAAGATCCCACTAGCGGTCGCTCCTACAATGAGCAGTTCTTC

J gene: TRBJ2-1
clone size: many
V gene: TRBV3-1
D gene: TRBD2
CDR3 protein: CASSQVASGNEQFF
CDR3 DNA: TGTGCCAGCAGCCAAGTCGCTAGCGGGAATGAGCAGTTCTTC

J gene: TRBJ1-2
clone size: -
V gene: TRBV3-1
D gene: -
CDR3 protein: CASSHLEISYGYTF
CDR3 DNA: TGTGCCAGCAGCCACCTGGAGATATCCTATGGCTACACCTTC

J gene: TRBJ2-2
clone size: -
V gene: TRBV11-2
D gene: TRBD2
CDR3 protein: CASARTSVTGELFF
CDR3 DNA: TGTGCCAGCGCTCGGACTAGTGTCACCGGGGAGCTGTTTTTT

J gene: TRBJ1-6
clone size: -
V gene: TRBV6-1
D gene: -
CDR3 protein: CASSENQQGNSPLHF
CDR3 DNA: TGTGCCAGCAGTGAAAATCAACAGGGCAATTCACCCCTCCACTTT

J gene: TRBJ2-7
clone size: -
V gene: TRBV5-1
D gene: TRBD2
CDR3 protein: CASILGLAIGYEQYF
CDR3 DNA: TGCGCCAGCATCTTGGGACTAGCTATCGGCTACGAGCAGTACTTC

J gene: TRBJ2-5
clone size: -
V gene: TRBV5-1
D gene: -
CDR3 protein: CASSLEAAKGAVYF
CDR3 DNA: TGCGCCAGCAGCTTGGAAGCAGCTAAAGGCGCCGTTTACTTC

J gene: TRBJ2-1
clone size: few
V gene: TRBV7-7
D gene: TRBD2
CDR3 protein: CASSFTISSGRAEYNEQFF
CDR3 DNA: TGTGCTAGCAGCTTCACGATCTCTAGCGGGAGGGCCGAGTACAATGAGCAGTTCTTC

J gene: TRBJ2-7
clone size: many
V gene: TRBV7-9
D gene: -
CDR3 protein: CASNRGGPSYEQYF
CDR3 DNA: TGTGCCAGCAACCGCGGGGGCCCGTCCTACGAGCAGTACTTC

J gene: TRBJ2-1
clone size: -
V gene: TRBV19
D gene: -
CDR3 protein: CASSTSVEQFF
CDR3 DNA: TGTGCCAGTAGTACTAGCGTTGAGCAGTTCTTC

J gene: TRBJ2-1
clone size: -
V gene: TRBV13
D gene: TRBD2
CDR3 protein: CASSGGGRGRSSYNEQFF
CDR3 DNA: TGTGCCAGCAGCGGAGGCGGGAGGGGGCGGAGCTCCTACAATGAGCAGTTCTTC

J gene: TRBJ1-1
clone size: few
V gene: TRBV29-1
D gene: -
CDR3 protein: CSVARDDEAFF
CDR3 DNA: TGCAGCGTTGCCAGGGACGATGAAGCTTTCTTT

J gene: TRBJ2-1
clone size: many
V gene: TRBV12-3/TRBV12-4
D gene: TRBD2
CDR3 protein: CASSSGAGGPGAEQFF
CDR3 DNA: TGTGCCAGCAGTTCTGGGGCGGGAGGGCCGGGCGCTGAGCAGTTCTTC

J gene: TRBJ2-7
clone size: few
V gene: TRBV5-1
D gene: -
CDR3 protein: CASSTYSGTAYEQYF
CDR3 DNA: TGCGCCAGCAGCACCTATAGCGGAACGGCCTACGAGCAGTACTTC

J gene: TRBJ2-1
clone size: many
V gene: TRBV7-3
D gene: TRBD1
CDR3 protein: CASSVGGPYNEQFF
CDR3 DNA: TGTGCCAGCAGCGTAGGGGGCCCCTACAATGAGCAGTTCTTC

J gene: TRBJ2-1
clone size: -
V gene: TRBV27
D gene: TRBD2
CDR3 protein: CASSRTSLSKSEQFF
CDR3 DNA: TGTGCCAGCAGCCGGACTAGTTTATCGAAAAGTGAGCAGTTCTTC

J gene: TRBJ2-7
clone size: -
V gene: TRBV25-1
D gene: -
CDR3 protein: CASSESPIYEQYF
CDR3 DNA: TGTGCCAGCAGTGAATCACCAATCTACGAGCAGTACTTC

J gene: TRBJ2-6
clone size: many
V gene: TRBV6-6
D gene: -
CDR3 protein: CASSYSPSGANVLTF
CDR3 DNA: TGTGCCAGCAGTTACTCCCCCTCTGGGGCCAACGTCCTGACTTTC

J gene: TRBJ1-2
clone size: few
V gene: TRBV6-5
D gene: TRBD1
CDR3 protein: CASSYLPDRGSGYTF
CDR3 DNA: TGTGCCAGCAGTTACCTCCCGGACAGGGGGAGCGGCTACACCTTC

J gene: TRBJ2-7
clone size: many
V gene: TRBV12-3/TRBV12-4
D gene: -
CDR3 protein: CASSLNRLSSYEQYF
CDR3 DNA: TGTGCCAGCAGTTTAAATCGACTAAGCTCCTACGAGCAGTACTTC

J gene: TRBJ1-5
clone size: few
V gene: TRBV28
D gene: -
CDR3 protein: CASGLVRQPQHF
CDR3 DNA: TGTGCCAGCGGTTTAGTACGTCAGCCCCAGCATTTT

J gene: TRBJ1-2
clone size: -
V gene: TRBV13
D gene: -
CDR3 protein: CASQGPNYGYTF
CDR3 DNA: TGTGCCAGTCAGGGTCCTAACTATGGCTACACCTTC

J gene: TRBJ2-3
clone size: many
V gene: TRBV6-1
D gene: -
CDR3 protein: CASSDGGYTDTQYF
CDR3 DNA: TGTGCCAGCAGTGATGGTGGCTACACAGATACGCAGTATTTT

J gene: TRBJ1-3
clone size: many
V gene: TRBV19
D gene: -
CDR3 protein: CASSIPSLGCSGNTIYF
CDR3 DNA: TGTGCCAGTAGTATCCCCTCTTTGGGGTGCTCTGGAAACACCATATATTTT

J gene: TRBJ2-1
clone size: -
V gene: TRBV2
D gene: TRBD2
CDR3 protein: CASSTSSGTSGSWNEQFF
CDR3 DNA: TGTGCCAGCAGTACCTCATCCGGGACTAGCGGGAGTTGGAATGAGCAGTTCTTC

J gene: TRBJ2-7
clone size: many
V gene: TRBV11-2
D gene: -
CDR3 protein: CASSSIRDGTYEQYF
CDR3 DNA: TGTGCCAGCAGCTCCATCCGGGACGGGACCTACGAGCAGTACTTC

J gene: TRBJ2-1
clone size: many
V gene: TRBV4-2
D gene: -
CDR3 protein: CASSQRVSTFDEQFF
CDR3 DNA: TGTGCCAGCAGCCAAAGGGTATCGACTTTCGATGAGCAGTTCTTC

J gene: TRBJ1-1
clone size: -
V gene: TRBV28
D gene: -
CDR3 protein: CASRPVTVNTEAFF
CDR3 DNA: TGTGCCAGCAGACCCGTGACAGTGAACACTGAAGCCTTCTTT

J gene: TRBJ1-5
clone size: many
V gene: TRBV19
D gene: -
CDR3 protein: CASSIVGPRAPTHNQPQHF
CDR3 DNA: TGTGCCAGTAGTATCGTCGGGCCGAGGGCCCCCACTCATAATCAGCCCCAGCATTTT